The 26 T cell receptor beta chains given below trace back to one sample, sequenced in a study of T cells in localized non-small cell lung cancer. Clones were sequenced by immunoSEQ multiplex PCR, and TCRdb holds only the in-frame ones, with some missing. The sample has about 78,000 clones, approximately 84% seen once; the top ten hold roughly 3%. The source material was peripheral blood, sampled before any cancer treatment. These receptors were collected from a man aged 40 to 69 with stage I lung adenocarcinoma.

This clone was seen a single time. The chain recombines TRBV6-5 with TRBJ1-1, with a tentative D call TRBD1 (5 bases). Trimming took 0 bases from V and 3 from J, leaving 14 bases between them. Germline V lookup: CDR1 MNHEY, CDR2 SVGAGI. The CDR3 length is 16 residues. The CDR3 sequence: CASSYSRGPIDTEAFF. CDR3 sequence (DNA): TGTGCCAGCAGTTACTCGAGGGGCCCAATAGACACTGAAGCTTTCTTT.

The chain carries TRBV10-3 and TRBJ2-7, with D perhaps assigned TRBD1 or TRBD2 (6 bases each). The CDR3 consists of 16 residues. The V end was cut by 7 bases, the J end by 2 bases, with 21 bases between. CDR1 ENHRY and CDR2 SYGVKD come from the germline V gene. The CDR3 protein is CAIKTPEGQFPYEQYF. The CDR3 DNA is TGTGCCATCAAGACCCCGGAGGGACAATTTCCCTACGAGCAGTACTTC.

CDR3: CAWSGRAYEQYF. The CDR3 DNA sequence: TGTGCCTGGAGCGGGAGGGCTTACGAGCAGTACTTC. The chain combines TRBV30 with TRBJ2-7, with 8 bases identical to TRBD2. The germline V gene encodes CDR1 GTSNPN and CDR2 SVGIG (reference sequence). This CDR3 spans 12 amino acids. V lost 3 bases, J lost 4 bases, and 2 bases stayed unmatched.

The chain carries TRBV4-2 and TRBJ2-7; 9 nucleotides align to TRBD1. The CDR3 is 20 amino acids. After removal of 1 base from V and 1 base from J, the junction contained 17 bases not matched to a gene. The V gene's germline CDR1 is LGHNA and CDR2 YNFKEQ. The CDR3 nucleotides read TGTGCCAGCAGCCAAGGTACCCGGGACAGGGCGATTGGTCGATCCTACGAGCAGTACTTC. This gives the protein CASSQGTRDRAIGRSYEQYF.

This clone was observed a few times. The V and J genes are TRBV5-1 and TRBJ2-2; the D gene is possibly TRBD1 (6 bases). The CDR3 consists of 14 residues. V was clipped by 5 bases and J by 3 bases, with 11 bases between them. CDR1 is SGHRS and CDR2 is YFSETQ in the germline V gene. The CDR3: CASRRTEYTGELFF. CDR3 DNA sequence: TGCGCCAGCAGACGGACAGAATACACCGGGGAGCTGTTTTTT.

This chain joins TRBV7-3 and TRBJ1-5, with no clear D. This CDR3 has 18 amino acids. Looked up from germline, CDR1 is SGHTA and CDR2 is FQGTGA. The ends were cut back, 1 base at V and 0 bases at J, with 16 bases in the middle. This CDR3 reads CASSLKRRRGNSNQPQHF. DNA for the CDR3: TGTGCCAGCAGCTTAAAACGTCGGCGGGGAAATAGCAATCAGCCCCAGCATTTT.

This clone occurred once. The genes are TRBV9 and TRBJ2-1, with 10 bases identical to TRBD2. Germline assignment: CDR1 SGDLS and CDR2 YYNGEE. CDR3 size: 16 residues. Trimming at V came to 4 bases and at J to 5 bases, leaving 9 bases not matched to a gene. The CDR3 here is CASSTHSGGFDNEQFF. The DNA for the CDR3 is TGTGCCAGCAGCACCCATAGCGGGGGGTTCGACAATGAGCAGTTCTTC.

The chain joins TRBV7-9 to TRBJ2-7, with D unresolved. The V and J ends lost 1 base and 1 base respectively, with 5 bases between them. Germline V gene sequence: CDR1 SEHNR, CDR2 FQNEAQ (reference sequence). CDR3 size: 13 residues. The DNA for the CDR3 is TGTGCCAGCAGCTTAGGGAAATCCTACGAGCAGTACTTC. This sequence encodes CASSLGKSYEQYF. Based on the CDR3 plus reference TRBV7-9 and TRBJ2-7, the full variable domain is DTGVSQNPRHKITKRGQNVTFRCDPISEHNRLYWYRQTLGQGPEFLTYFQNEAQLEKSRLLSDRFSAERPKGSFSTLEIQRTEQGDSAMYLCASSLGKSYEQYFGPGTRLTVT.

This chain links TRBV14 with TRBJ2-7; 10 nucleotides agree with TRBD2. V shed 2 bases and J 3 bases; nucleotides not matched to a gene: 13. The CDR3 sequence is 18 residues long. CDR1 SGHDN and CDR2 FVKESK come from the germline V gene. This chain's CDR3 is CASSQSVGLASRYYEQYF. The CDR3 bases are TGTGCCAGCAGCCAATCGGTGGGACTAGCGTCAAGATACTACGAGCAGTACTTC.

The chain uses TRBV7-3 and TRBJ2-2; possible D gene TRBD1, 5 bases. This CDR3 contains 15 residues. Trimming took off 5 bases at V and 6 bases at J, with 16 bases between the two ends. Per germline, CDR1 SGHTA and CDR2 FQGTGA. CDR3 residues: CASSLDAGIPGELFF. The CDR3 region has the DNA TGTGCCAGCAGCCTAGACGCAGGGATCCCCGGGGAGCTGTTTTTT.

The CDR3 DNA is TGTGCCAGCTCCCGAGGGATTAACTCCTACAATGAGCAGTTCTTC. Protein product: CASSRGINSYNEQFF. The gene calls are TRBV7-2 and TRBJ2-1; weak D call: TRBD2 (5 bases). The CDR3 runs to 15 residues. Germline V gene sequence: CDR1 SGHTA, CDR2 FQGNSA. V lost 8 bases, J lost 0 bases, and 14 bases lay in between.

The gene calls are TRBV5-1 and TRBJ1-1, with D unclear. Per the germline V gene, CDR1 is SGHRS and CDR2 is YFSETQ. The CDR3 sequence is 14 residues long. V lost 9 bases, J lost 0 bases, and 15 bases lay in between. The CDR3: CATREDSMNTEAFF. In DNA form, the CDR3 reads TGCGCCACCCGAGAGGATTCCATGAACACTGAAGCTTTCTTT.

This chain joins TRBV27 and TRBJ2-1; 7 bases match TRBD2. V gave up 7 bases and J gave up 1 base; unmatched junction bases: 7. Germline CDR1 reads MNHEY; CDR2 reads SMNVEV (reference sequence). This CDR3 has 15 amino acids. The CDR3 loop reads CASTSTGGSYNEQFF. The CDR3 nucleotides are TGTGCCAGCACCTCTACGGGAGGTTCCTACAATGAGCAGTTCTTC.

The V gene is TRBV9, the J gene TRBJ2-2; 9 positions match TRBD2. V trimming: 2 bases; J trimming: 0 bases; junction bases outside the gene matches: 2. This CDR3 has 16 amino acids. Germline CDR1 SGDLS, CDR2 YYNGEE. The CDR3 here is CASSVQRGANTGELFF. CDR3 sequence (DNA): TGTGCCAGCAGCGTTCAGCGGGGGGCGAACACCGGGGAGCTGTTTTTT.

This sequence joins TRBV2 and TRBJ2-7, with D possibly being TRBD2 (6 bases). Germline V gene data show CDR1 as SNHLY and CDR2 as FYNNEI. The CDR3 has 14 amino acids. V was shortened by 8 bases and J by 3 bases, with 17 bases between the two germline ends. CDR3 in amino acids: CASGRSLSRYEQYF. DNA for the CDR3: TGTGCCAGCGGGAGGAGTCTCAGCCGCTACGAGCAGTACTTC.

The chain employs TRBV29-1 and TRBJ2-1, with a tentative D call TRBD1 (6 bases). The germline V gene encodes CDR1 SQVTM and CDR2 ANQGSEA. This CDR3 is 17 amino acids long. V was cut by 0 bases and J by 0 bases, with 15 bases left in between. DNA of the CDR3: TGCAGCGTTGAAGATCCACAGGGAGTGAGCTCCTACAATGAGCAGTTCTTC. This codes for CSVEDPQGVSSYNEQFF.

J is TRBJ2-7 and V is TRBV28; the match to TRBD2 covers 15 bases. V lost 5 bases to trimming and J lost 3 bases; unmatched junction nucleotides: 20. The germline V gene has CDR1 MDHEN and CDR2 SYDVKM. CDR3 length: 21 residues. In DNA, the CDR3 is TGTGCCAGCAGTCACGGGGTAGGCGGACTAGCGGGAGGGCCGGGGGACTACGAGCAGTACTTC. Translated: CASSHGVGGLAGGPGDYEQYF.

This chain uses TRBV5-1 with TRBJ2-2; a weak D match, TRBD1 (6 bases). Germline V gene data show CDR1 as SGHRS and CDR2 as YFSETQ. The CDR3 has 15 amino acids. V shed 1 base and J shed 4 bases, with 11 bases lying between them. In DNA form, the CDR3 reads TGCGCCAGCAGCTTGAGTGGACAGCTCACCGGGGAGCTGTTTTTT. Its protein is CASSLSGQLTGELFF. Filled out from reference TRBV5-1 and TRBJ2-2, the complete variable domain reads KAGVTQTPRYLIKTRGQQVTLSCSPISGHRSVSWYQQTPGQGLQFLFEYFSETQRNKGNFPGRFSGRQFSNSRSEMNVSTLELGDSALYLCASSLSGQLTGELFFGEGSRLTVL.

Written as DNA, the CDR3 is TGTGCCAGTAGTATTGGAGGAGCTTTCTTT. This codes for CASSIGGAFF. The chain employs TRBV19 and TRBJ1-1; D unresolved. Trimming took off 3 bases at V and 10 bases at J, with 6 bases between the two ends. Per germline, CDR1 LNHDA and CDR2 SQIVND (reference sequence). This CDR3 spans 10 amino acids.

The DNA for the CDR3 is TGCAGCGTTCCTTCGTACACCGGGGAGCTGTTTTTT. As protein: CSVPSYTGELFF. V is TRBV29-1 and J is TRBJ2-2; D unclear. Trimming stripped 5 bases from V and 3 bases from J, with 7 bases between. Germline loops: CDR1 SQVTM, CDR2 ANQGSEA. This CDR3 is built from 12 residues.

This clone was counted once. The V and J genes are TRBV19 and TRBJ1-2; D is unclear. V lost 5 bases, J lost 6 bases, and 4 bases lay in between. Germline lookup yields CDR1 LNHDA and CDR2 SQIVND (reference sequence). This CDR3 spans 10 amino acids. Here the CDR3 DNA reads TGTGCCAGTAGTCAAAATGGCTACACCTTC. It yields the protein CASSQNGYTF.

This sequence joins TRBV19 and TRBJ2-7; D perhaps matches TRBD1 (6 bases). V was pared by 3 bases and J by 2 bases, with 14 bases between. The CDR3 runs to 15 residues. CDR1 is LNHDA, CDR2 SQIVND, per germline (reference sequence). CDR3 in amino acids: CASSMGLGQTYEQYF. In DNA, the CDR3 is TGTGCCAGTAGTATGGGGCTCGGACAGACCTACGAGCAGTACTTC. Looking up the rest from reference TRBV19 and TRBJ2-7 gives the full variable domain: DGGITQSPKYLFRKEGQNVTLSCEQNLNHDAMYWYRQDPGQGLRLIYYSQIVNDFQKGDIAEGYSVSREKKESFPLTVTSAQKNPTAFYLCASSMGLGQTYEQYFGPGTRLTVT.

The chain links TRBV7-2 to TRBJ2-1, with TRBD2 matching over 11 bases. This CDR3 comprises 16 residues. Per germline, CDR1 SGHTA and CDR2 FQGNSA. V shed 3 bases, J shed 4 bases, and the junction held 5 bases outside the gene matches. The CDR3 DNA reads TGTGCCAGCAGCTTTAAAGGGACTAGCGGATACAATGAGCAGTTCTTC. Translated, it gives CASSFKGTSGYNEQFF.

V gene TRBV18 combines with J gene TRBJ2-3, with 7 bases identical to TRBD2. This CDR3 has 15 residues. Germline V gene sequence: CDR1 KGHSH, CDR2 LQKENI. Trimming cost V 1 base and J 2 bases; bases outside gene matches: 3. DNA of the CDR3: TGTGCCAGCTCACCACTCCTAGCGGACACAGATACGCAGTATTTT. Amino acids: CASSPLLADTDTQYF.

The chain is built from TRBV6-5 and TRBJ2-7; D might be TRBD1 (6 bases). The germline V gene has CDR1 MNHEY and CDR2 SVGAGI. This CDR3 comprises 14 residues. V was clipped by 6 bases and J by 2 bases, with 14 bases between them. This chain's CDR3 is CASSYTGSTYEQYF. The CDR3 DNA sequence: TGTGCCAGCAGCTACACAGGGTCTACCTACGAGCAGTACTTC.

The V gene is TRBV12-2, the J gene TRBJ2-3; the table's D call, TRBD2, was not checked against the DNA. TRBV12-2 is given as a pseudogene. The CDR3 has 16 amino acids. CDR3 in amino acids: CASRLGGRIAADTQYF. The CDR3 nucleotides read TGTGCAAGTCGCTTGGGTGGGAGAATAGCCGCAGATACGCAGTATTTT.